These 20 T cell receptor beta chains share one sample of origin, sequenced in a study of post-analysis software for immune sequencing data. Study findings and constraints: About 5 TRBV segments were more frequent in patients than controls; TRBV5-6, TRBV5-1 and TRBV20-1 belonged to this group.

The antigens these receptors bind are not known. The TCR beta cDNA libraries contained unique molecular identifiers. TCRdb analysed the PCR reads with MiXCR anew, one entry per CDR3 protein. This sample has hundreds of thousands of distinct CDR3 sequences; 55% to 60% occur once, and the top ten carry over 9%. The sample comprised blood. The receptors stem from a girl under 10 years old with multiple sclerosis.

V is TRBV11-1 and J is TRBJ2-5; TRBD1 or TRBD2 may be the D gene (6 bases each). TRBJ2-7 explains the end of the DNA better; the J call may be wrong. This CDR3 comprises 16 residues. Germline lookup yields CDR1 SGHAT and CDR2 FQDESV (reference sequence). The CDR3 DNA reads as TGTGCCAGCAGCTTAGCGCGGAAAGGGGGGATATACGAGCAGTACTTC. It specifies CASSLARKGGIYEQYF.

Note on this clonotype: One end of the junction varies from germline; a read error may be responsible. Here the CDR3 reads CASSLFGSGELFF. CDR3 nucleotide sequence: TGTGCTAGCAGCTTATTTGGATCCGGGGAGCTGTTTTTT. The genes are TRBV7-7 and TRBJ2-2; no reliable D call. The CDR3 totals 13 residues. The germline CDR1 and CDR2 sequences are SSHAT and FNYEAQ (reference sequence).

The chain joins TRBV18 to TRBJ2-5; D unresolved. V was trimmed by 0 bases and J by 5 bases, leaving 10 bases between them. This CDR3 is built from 14 residues. From germline, CDR1 is KGHSH and CDR2 LQKENI. The CDR3 nucleotides are TGTGCCAGCTCACCACCGTCACAATGGGAGACCCAGTACTTC. This encodes CASSPPSQWETQYF.

The chain joins TRBV4-1 to TRBJ2-1; D might be TRBD2 (5 bases). The ends were cut back, 4 bases at V and 10 bases at J, with 14 bases in the middle. The CDR3 contains 13 residues. Looked up from germline, CDR1 is MGHRA and CDR2 is YSYEKL. CDR3 DNA sequence: TGCGCCAGCAGCCCCCGGGAAGCCTCAGAGCAGTTCTTC. It translates to CASSPREASEQFF.

This clonotype has just a few counts. The chain carries TRBV12-3 or TRBV12-4 and TRBJ1-1; 8 positions agree with TRBD1. Losses at the gene ends were 3 bases for V and 9 bases for J; bases not matched to a gene: 9. This CDR3 is 14 amino acids long. CDR3 DNA sequence: TGTGCCAGCAGTTTTGGTCCCGGACAGGGTAAAGCTTTCTTT. Translating gives CASSFGPGQGKAFF.

The sample holds one count of this clonotype. J is TRBJ2-5 and V is TRBV29-1; D uncertain. The CDR3 has 13 residues. Trimming took 1 base from V and 1 from J, leaving 7 bases between them. Germline CDR1 SQVTM, CDR2 ANQGSEA. CDR3 bases: TGCAGCGTTGAAGGTCACGGCCAAGAGACCCAGTACTTC. This gives the protein CSVEGHGQETQYF.

The sample holds many counts of this clonotype. This sequence joins TRBV12-3 or TRBV12-4 and TRBJ2-1; D unclear. The CDR3 runs 9 residues. Trimming removed 7 bases at V and 8 bases at J, with 3 bases between. CDR3 region: CASKDEQFF. In DNA form, the CDR3 reads TGTGCCAGCAAGGATGAGCAGTTCTTC.

The chain combines TRBV4-1 with TRBJ2-7; D is unclear. The DNA end lines up better with TRBJ2-5; the J call may be wrong. The germline CDR1 and CDR2 sequences are MGHRA and YSYEKL. CDR3 length: 18 residues. The CDR3 here is CASSPTGPRNSNQETQYF. The CDR3 DNA sequence: TGCGCCAGCAGCCCAACGGGCCCGAGGAACAGCAATCAAGAGACCCAGTACTTC.

This clonotype is a singleton in its sample. V gene TRBV12-3 or TRBV12-4 combines with J gene TRBJ2-3, with 9 positions matching TRBD1. V was pared by 6 bases and J by 2 bases, with 6 bases of the junction left unmatched. The CDR3 is 15 amino acids. The CDR3 DNA is TGTGCCAGCAGCCCCGACAGGGGGACCACAGATACGCAGTATTTT. Its protein product is CASSPDRGTTDTQYF.

The chain links TRBV12-3 or TRBV12-4 to TRBJ2-1, with no clear D. The V end was cut by 4 bases, the J end by 13 bases, with 14 bases between. This CDR3 has 12 residues. The chain's CDR3 is CASSYSRVDQFF. The CDR3 nucleotides read TGTGCCAGCAGTTATAGCAGAGTAGATCAGTTCTTC.

The chain links TRBV3-1 to TRBJ2-5; D ambiguous. CDR3 size: 16 residues. The V gene's germline CDR1 is LGHDT and CDR2 YNNKEL (reference sequence). Trimming removed 6 bases from V and 2 bases from J, with 19 bases in between. Here the CDR3 reads CASSLKGEGSQETQYF. DNA of the CDR3: TGTGCCAGCAGTCTTAAAGGAGAAGGCAGTCAAGAGACCCAGTACTTC.

V is TRBV12-3 or TRBV12-4 and J is TRBJ1-2; possibly TRBD1 for D (6 bases). This CDR3 has 15 residues. Trimming pared 4 bases from V and 4 bases from J, leaving 16 bases between. CDR3 sequence reads: CASSSGGGRSYGYTF. As DNA, the CDR3 is TGTGCCAGCAGTTCTGGGGGGGGGCGCAGCTATGGCTACACCTTC.

This clonotype was detected only once. V is TRBV20-1 and J is TRBJ1-3; TRBD1 might be the D (5 bases). This CDR3 contains 13 residues. The germline V gene has CDR1 DFQATT and CDR2 SNEGSKA (reference sequence). Trimming took off 6 bases at V and 6 bases at J, with 15 bases between the two ends. In DNA, the CDR3 is TGCAGTGCCTCGGACACGAGACCAAACACCATATATTTT. Encoded protein: CSASDTRPNTIYF.

This chain uses TRBV6-6 with TRBJ1-1, with D possibly matching TRBD1 (6 bases). Germline CDR1 MNHNY, CDR2 SVGAGI (reference sequence). Trimming removed 6 bases from V and 5 bases from J, with 16 bases in between. The CDR3 length is 14 residues. CDR3: CASRYPGASTEAFF. The CDR3, as DNA: TGTGCCAGCAGGTATCCAGGGGCATCGACTGAAGCTTTCTTT.

This clonotype was seen more than once but under ten times. The rearrangement uses TRBV7-9 and TRBJ2-3, with 13 bases matching TRBD2. The CDR3 is made up of 18 amino acids. The V segment lost 5 bases and the J segment 0 bases; nucleotides outside the gene matches: 8. In germline, CDR1 is SEHNR, CDR2 FQNEAQ (reference sequence). The CDR3 is CASSTGLAGAPSTDTQYF. As DNA, the CDR3 is TGTGCCAGCAGCACCGGACTAGCGGGAGCGCCAAGCACAGATACGCAGTATTTT.

The V and J genes are TRBV6-6 and TRBJ2-1; the match to TRBD2 covers 8 bases. There are 17 residues in the CDR3. After removal of 0 bases from V and 1 base from J, the junction contained 5 bases not matched to a gene. CDR1 MNHNY and CDR2 SVGAGI come from the germline V gene (reference sequence). Here the CDR3 DNA reads TGTGCCAGCAGTTACTCGGTCCAGCGGGGGTCCTACAATGAGCAGTTCTTC. Amino acids: CASSYSVQRGSYNEQFF.

This chain joins TRBV10-3 and TRBJ1-4; D not resolved. V was clipped by 4 bases and J by 0 bases, with 6 bases between them. The germline gives CDR1 ENHRY, CDR2 SYGVKD. The CDR3 covers 14 residues. This CDR3 reads CAISAGATNEKLFF. In DNA, the CDR3 is TGTGCCATCAGTGCCGGCGCAACTAATGAAAAACTGTTTTTT.

V usage is TRBV6-2 or TRBV6-3 and J usage is TRBJ2-7; TRBD1 matches at 7 bases. The CDR3 consists of 15 residues. Trimming took 5 bases from V and 0 from J; bases not matched to a gene: 7. Germline CDR1 reads MNHEY; CDR2 reads SVGEGT. The CDR3 reads CASSRSRQGSYEQYF. The DNA for the CDR3 is TGTGCCAGCAGTCGATCCCGACAGGGCTCCTACGAGCAGTACTTC.

J is TRBJ2-1 and V is TRBV29-1, with 12 bases identical to TRBD1. CDR1 and CDR2 from the germline V gene are SQVTM and ANQGSEA. The CDR3 contains 15 residues. For the CDR3, the DNA is TGCGTTCACCGTCCGGGACAGGGGGCACGCAATGAGCAGTTCTTC. This sequence encodes CVHRPGQGARNEQFF.

V gene TRBV30 combines with J gene TRBJ2-3; 12 positions agree with TRBD2. After removal of 0 bases from V and 5 bases from J, the junction contained 6 bases not matched to a gene. Germline CDR1 is GTSNPN and CDR2 is SVGIG (reference sequence). The CDR3 loop spans 16 amino acids. This chain's CDR3 is CAWSVWTSGVGDTQYF. The CDR3 DNA is TGTGCCTGGAGTGTTTGGACTAGCGGGGTCGGAGATACGCAGTATTTT.